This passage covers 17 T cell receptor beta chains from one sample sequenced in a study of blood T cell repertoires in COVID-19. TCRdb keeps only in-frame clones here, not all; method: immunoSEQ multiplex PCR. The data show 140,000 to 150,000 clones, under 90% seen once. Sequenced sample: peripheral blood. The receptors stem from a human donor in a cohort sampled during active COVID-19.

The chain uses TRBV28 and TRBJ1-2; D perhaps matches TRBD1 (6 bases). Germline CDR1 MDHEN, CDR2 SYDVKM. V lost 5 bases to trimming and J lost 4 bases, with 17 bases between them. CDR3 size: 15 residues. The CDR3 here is CASSRPSGHVYGYTF. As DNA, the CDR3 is TGTGCCAGCAGTAGGCCATCGGGACACGTCTATGGCTACACCTTC.

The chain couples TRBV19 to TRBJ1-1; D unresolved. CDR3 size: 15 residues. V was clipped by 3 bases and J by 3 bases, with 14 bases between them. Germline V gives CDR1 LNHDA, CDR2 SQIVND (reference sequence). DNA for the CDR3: TGTGCCAGTAGTATGTCTCACATAGCGGACACTGAAGCTTTCTTT. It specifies CASSMSHIADTEAFF.

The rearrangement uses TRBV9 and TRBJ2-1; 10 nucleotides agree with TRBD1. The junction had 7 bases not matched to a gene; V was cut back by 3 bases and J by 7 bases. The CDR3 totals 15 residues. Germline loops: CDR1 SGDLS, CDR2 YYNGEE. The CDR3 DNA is TGTGCCAGCAGCGCACCCCTGGGACAGGGGAATGAGCAGTTCTTC. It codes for CASSAPLGQGNEQFF.

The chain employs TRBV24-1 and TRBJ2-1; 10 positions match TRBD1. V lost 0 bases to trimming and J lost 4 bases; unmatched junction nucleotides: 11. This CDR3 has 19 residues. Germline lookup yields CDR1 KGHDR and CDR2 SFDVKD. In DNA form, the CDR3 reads TGTGCCACCAGTGATTTGCATCAGACAGGGGGCGTGGGTTACAATGAGCAGTTCTTC. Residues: CATSDLHQTGGVGYNEQFF.

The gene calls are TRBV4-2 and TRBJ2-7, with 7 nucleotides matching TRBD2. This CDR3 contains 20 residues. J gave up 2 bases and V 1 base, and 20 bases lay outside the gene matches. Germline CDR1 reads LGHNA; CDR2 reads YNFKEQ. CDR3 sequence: CASSQGAGRENKSMTYEQYF. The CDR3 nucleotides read TGTGCCAGCAGCCAAGGAGCGGGGCGGGAGAATAAGAGTATGACCTACGAGCAGTACTTC.

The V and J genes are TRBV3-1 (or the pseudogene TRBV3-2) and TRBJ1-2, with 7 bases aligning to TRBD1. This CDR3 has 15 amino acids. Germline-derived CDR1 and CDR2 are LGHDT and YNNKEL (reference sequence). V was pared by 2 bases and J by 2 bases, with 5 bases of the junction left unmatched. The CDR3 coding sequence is TGTGCCAGCAGCCAAAGTGACAGGGAAAACTATGGCTACACCTTC. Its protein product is CASSQSDRENYGYTF.

CDR3 DNA sequence: TGTGCCAGCAGCCACGGCGGCATATCTACGAAGCAGTACTTC. As protein: CASSHGGISTKQYF. This chain connects TRBV3-1 (or the pseudogene TRBV3-2) to TRBJ2-7, with D hard to call. Trimming removed 3 bases from V and 8 bases from J, with 17 bases in between. CDR3 size: 14 residues. Germline CDR1 and CDR2: LGHDT and YNNKEL (reference sequence).

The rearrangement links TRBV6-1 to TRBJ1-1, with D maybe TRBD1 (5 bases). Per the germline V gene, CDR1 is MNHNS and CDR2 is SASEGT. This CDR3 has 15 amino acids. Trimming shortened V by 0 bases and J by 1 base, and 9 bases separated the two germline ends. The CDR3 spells CASSEAQVRNTEAFF. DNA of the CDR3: TGTGCCAGCAGTGAAGCACAGGTCCGGAACACTGAAGCTTTCTTT.

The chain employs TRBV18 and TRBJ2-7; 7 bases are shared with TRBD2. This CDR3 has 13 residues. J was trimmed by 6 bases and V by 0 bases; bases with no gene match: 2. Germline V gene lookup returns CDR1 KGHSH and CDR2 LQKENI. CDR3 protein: CASSPPWGGEQYF. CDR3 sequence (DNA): TGTGCCAGCTCACCACCGTGGGGGGGCGAGCAGTACTTC. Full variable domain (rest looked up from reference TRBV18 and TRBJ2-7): NAGVMQNPRHLVRRRGQEARLRCSPMKGHSHVYWYRQLPEEGLKFMVYLQKENIIDESGMPKERFSAEFPKEGPSILRIQQVVRGDSAAYFCASSPPWGGEQYFGPGTRLTVT.

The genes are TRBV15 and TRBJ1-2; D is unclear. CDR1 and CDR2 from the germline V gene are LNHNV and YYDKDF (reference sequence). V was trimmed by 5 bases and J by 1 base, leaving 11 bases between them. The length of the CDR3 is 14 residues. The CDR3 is CATSRSGNNYGYTF. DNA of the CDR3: TGTGCCACCAGCCGCTCCGGGAATAACTATGGCTACACCTTC.

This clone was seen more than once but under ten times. CDR3 nucleotides: TGTGCCAGCAGCTTGGACAGTCATCAGCCCCAGCATTTT. It is translated as CASSLDSHQPQHF. The V gene is TRBV11-2, the J gene TRBJ1-5; perhaps TRBD1 as D (6 bases). The CDR3 spans 13 residues. V was pared by 3 bases and J by 5 bases, with 8 bases between. Looked up from germline, CDR1 is SGHAT and CDR2 is FQNNGV.

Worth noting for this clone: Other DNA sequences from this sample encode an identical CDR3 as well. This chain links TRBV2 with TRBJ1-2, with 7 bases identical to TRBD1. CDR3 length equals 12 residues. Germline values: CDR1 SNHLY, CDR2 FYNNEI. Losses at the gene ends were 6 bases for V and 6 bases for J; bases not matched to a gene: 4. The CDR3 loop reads CASRDDRDGYTF. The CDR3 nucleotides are TGTGCCAGCAGAGACGACAGGGATGGCTACACCTTC.

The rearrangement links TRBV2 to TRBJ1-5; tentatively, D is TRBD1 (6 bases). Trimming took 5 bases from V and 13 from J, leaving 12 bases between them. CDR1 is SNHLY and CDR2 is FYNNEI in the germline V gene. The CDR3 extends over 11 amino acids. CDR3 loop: CASSRTVSQHF. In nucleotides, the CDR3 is TGTGCCAGCAGTAGGACAGTTTCTCAGCATTTT.

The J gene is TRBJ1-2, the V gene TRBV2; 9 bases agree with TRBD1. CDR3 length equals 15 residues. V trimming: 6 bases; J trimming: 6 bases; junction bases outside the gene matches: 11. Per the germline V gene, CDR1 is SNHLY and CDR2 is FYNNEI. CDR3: CASRYTGGVDDGYTF. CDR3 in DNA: TGTGCCAGCAGGTATACAGGGGGCGTAGACGATGGCTACACCTTC.

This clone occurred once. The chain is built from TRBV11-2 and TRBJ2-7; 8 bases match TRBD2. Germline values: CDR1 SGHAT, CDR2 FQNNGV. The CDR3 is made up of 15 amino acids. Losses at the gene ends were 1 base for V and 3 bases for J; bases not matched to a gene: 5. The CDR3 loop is CASSLVPGLVYEQYF. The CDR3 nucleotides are TGTGCCAGCAGCTTAGTCCCGGGACTAGTCTACGAGCAGTACTTC.

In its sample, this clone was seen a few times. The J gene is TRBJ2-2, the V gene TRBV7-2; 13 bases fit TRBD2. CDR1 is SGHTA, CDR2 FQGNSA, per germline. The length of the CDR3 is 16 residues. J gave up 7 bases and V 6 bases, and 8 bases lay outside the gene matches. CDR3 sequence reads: CASRSGLAGAHGELFF. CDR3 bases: TGTGCCAGCAGAAGCGGACTAGCGGGAGCGCACGGGGAGCTGTTTTTT.

For the CDR3, the DNA is TGTGCCAGCAGCCCCCCCGCGGGGTTCTACGAGCAGTACTTC. Its protein product is CASSPPAGFYEQYF. The chain is built from TRBV7-8 and TRBJ2-7, with a tentative D call TRBD2 (6 bases). The V end was cut by 5 bases, the J end by 3 bases, with 14 bases between. There are 14 residues in the CDR3. Germline V gene sequence: CDR1 SGHVS, CDR2 FQNEAQ. Full variable domain (missing parts from reference TRBV7-8 and TRBJ2-7): GAGVSQSPRYKVAKRGQDVALRCDPISGHVSLFWYQQALGQGPEFLTYFQNEAQLDKSGLPSDRFFAERPEGSVSTLKIQRTQQEDSAVYLCASSPPAGFYEQYFGPGTRLTVT.